This T cell receptor beta chain originates from a study of blood T cell repertoires in COVID-19 (dated by TCRdb to about 2020). Study-wide context: Samples covering the acute and convalescent phases of COVID-19 were provided by collaborators in the United States, Italy and Spain. The material from the prospective study consisted of cDNA or gDNA derived from T cells, B-cell-depleted T cells, or PBMCs. Deeply sampled blood TCRbeta repertoires from subjects exposed to, actively infected with, or recovered from COVID-19 were included in the dataset. The repertoires were released in a freely available public database meant as a resource for research on the immune response to SARS-CoV-2. Samples were obtained from the ongoing ImmuneRACE study (first 160 participants) and from roughly 1,300 subjects provided by 6 global collaborators. Sample metadata almost always included a de-identified subject ID, COVID-19 status, age in years and sex. HLA class I and class II types, where available, came from metadata supplied by the sample provider rather than from assay-based typing. What the study reported, not specific to this receptor: The quantity of clinical and demographic metadata differed by source and by participant and was supplied without curation.

Looking up the germline V gene yields CDR1 SGHVS and CDR2 FQNEAQ. The trim is 3 bases for V and 7 bases for J, with a gap of 18 bases between the germline ends. Inclusive of the bounding cysteine and phenylalanine, the CDR3 is 15 residues long. Kept here is only the CDR3 DNA, which spans 45 bases and is read in frame from base 1. The immunoSEQ Assay, a bias-controlled multiplex PCR, was used to amplify TCRbeta CDR3 regions from genomic DNA. Under the source paper's analysis protocol: Nucleated cell counts per sample were estimated from amplification of reference gene primers within the assay. To quantify the absolute abundance of each unique TCRbeta CDR3 rearrangement, sequence reads were collapsed and filtered. For each sample, productive Simpson clonality was calculated as the square root of Simpson's diversity index over productive rearrangements. TCRdb took this table from immuneACCESS and kept in-frame rearrangements with V and J called. Such tables lack part of the clones; where checked against another copy, unresolved V genes explain under half of the gap, and the rest is unexplained. That table is the source of V, J and clone size, and D and trimming were worked out from the DNA. In this sample the table shows just over 350,000 clones, 86% of which occur a single time. The ten largest clones take up just over 7% of the sample.

A word on this clone: Its antigen is unknown. No base-level quality is on record; no much larger clone is a single base apart.

One collaborating source in Seattle enrolled patients during active infection and followed them longitudinally through the course of disease. Whole blood was collected in K2EDTA tubes by collaborating institutions according to the institutions' own protocols. Collaborator samples were shipped for TCRbeta analysis as frozen whole blood, isolated PBMCs, or DNA extracted from either sample type. The chain uses TRBV7-8 and TRBJ1-2, with a tentative D gene TRBD1 over 5 matching bases. Sequencing was done on a sample of peripheral blood. The clonotype comes from an older woman with COVID-19, enrolled during active disease. For the CDR3, the sequence is CASSFLRLQGGGYTF. The nucleotides read TGTGCCAGCAGCTTTCTTAGGTTGCAGGGAGGTGGCTACACCTTC.